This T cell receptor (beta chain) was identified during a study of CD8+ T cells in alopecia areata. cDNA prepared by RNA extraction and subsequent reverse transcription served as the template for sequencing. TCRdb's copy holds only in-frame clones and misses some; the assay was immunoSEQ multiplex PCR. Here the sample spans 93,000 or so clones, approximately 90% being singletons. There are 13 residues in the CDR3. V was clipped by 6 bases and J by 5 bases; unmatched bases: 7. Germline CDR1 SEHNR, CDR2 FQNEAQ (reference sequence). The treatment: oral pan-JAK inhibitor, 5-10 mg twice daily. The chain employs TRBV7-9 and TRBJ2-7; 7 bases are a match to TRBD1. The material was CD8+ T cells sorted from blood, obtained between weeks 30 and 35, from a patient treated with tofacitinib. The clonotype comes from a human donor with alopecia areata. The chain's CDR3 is CASRPGQKNEQYF. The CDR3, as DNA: TGTGCCAGCAGGCCGGGACAGAAAAACGAGCAGTACTTC. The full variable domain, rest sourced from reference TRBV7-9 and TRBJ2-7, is DTGVSQNPRHKITKRGQNVTFRCDPISEHNRLYWYRQTLGQGPEFLTYFQNEAQLEKSRLLSDRFSAERPKGSFSTLEIQRTEQGDSAMYLCASRPGQKNEQYFGPGTRLTVT.